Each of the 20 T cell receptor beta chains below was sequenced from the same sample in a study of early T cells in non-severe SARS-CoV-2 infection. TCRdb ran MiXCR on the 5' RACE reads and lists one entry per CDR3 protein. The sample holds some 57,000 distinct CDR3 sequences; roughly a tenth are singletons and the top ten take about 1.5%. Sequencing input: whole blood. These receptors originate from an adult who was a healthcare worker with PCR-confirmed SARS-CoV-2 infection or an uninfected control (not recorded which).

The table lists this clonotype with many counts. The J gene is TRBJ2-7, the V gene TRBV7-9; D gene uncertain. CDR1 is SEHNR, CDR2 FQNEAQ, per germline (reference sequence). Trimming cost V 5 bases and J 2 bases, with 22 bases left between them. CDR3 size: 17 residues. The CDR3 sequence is CASSPHGLARTPYEQYF. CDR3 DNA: TGTGCCAGCAGCCCCCATGGCTTGGCCCGGACCCCCTACGAGCAGTACTTC. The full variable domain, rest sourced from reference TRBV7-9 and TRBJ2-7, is DTGVSQNPRHKITKRGQNVTFRCDPISEHNRLYWYRQTLGQGPEFLTYFQNEAQLEKSRLLSDRFSAERPKGSFSTLEIQRTEQGDSAMYLCASSPHGLARTPYEQYFGPGTRLTVT.

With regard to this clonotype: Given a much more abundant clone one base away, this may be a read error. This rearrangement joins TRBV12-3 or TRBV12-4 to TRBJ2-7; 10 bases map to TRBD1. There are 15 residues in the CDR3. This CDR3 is CDSSSRQGADHEQYF. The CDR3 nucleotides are TGTGACAGCAGTTCGAGACAGGGGGCTGACCACGAGCAGTACTTC.

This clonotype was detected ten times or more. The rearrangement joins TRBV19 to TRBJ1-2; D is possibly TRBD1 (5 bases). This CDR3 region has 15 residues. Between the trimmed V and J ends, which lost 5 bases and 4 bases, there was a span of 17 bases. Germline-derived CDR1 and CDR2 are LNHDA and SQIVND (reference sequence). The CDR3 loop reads CASSVSRDSIYGYTF. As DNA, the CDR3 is TGTGCCAGTAGTGTATCCCGGGACTCTATCTATGGCTACACCTTC.

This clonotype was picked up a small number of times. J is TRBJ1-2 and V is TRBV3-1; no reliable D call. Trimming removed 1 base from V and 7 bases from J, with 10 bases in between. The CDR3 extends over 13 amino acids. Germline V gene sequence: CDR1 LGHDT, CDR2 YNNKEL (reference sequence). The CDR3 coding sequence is TGTGCCAGCAGCCAAGTTGAGGGTCGTGGCTACACCTTC. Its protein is CASSQVEGRGYTF.

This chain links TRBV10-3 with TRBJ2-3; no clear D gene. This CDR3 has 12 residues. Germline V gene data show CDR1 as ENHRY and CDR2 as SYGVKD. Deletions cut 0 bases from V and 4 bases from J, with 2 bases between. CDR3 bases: TGTGCCATCAGTGAGTCGCCAGATACGCAGTATTTT. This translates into CAISESPDTQYF.

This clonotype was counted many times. The CDR3: CASSPIMNTEAFF. The CDR3 DNA sequence: TGTGCCAGCAGTCCAATCATGAACACTGAAGCTTTCTTT. The V call is TRBV12-3 or TRBV12-4, the J call TRBJ1-1; D unclear. Trimming took off 5 bases at V and 0 bases at J, with 7 bases between the two ends. The CDR3 runs to 13 residues.

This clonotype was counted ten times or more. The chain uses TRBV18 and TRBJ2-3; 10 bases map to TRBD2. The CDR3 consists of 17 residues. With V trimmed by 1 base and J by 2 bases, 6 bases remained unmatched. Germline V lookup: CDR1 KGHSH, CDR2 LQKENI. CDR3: CASSPRGSGGTTDTQYF. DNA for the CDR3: TGTGCCAGCTCACCACGGGGTAGCGGGGGGACCACAGATACGCAGTATTTT.

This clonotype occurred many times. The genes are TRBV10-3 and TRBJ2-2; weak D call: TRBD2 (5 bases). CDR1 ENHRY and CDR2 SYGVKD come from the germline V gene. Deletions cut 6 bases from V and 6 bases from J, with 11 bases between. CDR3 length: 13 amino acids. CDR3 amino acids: CAIREGRPGELFF. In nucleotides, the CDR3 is TGTGCCATCAGAGAGGGCAGACCCGGGGAGCTGTTTTTT.

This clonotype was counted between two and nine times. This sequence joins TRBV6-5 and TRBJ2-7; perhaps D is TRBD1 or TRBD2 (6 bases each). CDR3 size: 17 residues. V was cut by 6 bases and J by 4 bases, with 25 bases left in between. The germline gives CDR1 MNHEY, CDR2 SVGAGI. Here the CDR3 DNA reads TGTGCCAGCAGACCCTCCCCGGGGGCGCAGGAGGCTTACGAGCAGTACTTC. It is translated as CASRPSPGAQEAYEQYF.

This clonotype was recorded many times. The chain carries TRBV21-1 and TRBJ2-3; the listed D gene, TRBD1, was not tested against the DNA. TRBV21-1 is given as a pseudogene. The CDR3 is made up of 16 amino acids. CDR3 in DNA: TGTGCCAGCAGCAGAGGAAGGGGACTAGCGACAGATACGCAGTATTTT. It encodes CASSRGRGLATDTQYF.

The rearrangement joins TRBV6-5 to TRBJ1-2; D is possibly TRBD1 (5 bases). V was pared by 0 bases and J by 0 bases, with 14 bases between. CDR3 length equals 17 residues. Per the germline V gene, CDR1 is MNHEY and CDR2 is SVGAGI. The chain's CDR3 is CASSYSVRGEANYGYTF. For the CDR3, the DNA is TGTGCCAGCAGTTACTCAGTGCGGGGGGAAGCTAACTATGGCTACACCTTC.

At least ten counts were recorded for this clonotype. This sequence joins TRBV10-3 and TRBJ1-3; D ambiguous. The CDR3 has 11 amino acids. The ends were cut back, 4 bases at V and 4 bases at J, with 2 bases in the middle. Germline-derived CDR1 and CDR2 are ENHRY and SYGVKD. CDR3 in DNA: TGTGCCATCAGTGTAGGAAACACCATATATTTT. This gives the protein CAISVGNTIYF.

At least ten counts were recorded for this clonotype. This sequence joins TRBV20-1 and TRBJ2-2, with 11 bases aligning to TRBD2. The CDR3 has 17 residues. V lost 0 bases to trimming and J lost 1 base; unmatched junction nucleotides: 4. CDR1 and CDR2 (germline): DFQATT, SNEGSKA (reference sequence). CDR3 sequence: CSARDALAGGNTGELFF. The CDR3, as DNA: TGCAGTGCTAGAGATGCCCTAGCGGGGGGGAACACCGGGGAGCTGTTTTTT.

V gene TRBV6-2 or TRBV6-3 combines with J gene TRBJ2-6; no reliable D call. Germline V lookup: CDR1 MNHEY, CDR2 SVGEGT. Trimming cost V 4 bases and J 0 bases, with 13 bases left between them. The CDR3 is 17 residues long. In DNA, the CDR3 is TGTGCCAGCAGTTCCCGGACCGGGTTCTCTGGGGCCAACGTCCTGACTTTC. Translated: CASSSRTGFSGANVLTF.

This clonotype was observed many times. The CDR3 coding sequence is TGTGCCAGCAGCCTAGGGGACACCTACCCCCTTGGCTATGGCTACACCTTC. Translation gives CASSLGDTYPLGYGYTF. The chain combines TRBV7-9 with TRBJ1-2; the D gene is possibly TRBD1 (6 bases). Trimming took 5 bases from V and 4 from J, leaving 23 bases between them. From germline, CDR1 is SEHNR and CDR2 FQNEAQ (reference sequence). There are 17 residues in the CDR3. The whole variable domain, remainder taken from reference TRBV7-9 and TRBJ1-2, is DTGVSQNPRHKITKRGQNVTFRCDPISEHNRLYWYRQTLGQGPEFLTYFQNEAQLEKSRLLSDRFSAERPKGSFSTLEIQRTEQGDSAMYLCASSLGDTYPLGYGYTFGSGTRLTVV.

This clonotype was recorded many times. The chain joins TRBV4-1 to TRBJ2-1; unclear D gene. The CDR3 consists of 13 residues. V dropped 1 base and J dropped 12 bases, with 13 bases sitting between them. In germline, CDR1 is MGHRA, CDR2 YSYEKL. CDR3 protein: CASSQALDARQFF. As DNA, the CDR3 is TGCGCCAGCAGCCAAGCATTGGACGCCCGGCAGTTCTTC.

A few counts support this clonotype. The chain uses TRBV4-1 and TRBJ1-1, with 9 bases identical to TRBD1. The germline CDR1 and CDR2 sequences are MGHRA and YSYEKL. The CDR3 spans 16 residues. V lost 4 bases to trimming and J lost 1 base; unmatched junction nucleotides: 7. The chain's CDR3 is CASSRVGQGKNTEAFF. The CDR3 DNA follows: TGCGCCAGCAGCCGAGTTGGACAGGGGAAGAACACTGAAGCTTTCTTT.

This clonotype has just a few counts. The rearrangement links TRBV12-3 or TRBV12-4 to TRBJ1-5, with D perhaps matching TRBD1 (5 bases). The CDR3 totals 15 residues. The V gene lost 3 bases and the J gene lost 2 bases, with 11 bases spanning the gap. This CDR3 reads CASSLGGRGNQPQHF. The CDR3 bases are TGTGCCAGCAGTTTGGGGGGACGGGGCAATCAGCCCCAGCATTTT.

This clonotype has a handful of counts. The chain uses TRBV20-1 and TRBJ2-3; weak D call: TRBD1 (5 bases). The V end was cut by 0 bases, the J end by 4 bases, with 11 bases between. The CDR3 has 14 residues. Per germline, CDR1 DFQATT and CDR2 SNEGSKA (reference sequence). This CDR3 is CSAREDKGADTQYF. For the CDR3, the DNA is TGCAGTGCTAGAGAGGACAAAGGGGCAGATACGCAGTATTTT.

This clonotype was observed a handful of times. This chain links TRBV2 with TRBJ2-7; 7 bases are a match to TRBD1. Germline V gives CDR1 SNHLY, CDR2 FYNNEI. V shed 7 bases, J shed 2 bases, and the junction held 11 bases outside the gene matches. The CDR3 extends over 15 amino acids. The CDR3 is CASKRLRGSPYEQYF. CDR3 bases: TGTGCCAGCAAAAGGCTCAGGGGGAGCCCCTACGAGCAGTACTTC.